Following are 26 T cell receptor beta chains from one sample sequenced in a study of CD8+CD57+ T cells in acquired aplastic anemia. Both TCR beta VDJ combination and CDR3 sequence profiling were carried out. Genomic DNA was the template for this profiling. MiXCR, applied by TCRdb to the reads, yields one record per CDR3 protein. The top ten clones hold 35% to 55% of a sample with 200,000 or so distinct CDR3 sequences, around 65% of them seen once. Sequenced input: sorted CD4+, CD8+, or CD8+CD57+ T cells (not recorded which) from PBMCs. All receptors derive from a human donor with severe aplastic anemia or a healthy control (not recorded which).

The table lists this clonotype with a few counts. Mismatch with germline at one junction end may stem from a read error. The chain combines TRBV20-1 with TRBJ2-7, with no clear D. Germline CDR1 and CDR2: DFQATT and SNEGSKA (reference sequence). The CDR3 totals 10 residues. This CDR3 is CSAVSYEQYF. CDR3 DNA sequence: TGCAGTGCTGTCTCCTATGAGCAGTACTTC.

The gene calls are TRBV7-3 and TRBJ2-1, with TRBD2 identical over 9 bases. Germline V lookup: CDR1 SGHTA, CDR2 FQGTGA. The CDR3 is 12 residues long. V lost 4 bases and J lost 13; bases outside the gene matches: 5. The CDR3 bases are TGTGCCAGCAGCTCCATAGCGGGGGAACAGTTCTTC. It translates to CASSSIAGEQFF.

This rearrangement joins TRBV20-1 to TRBJ2-1; D gene ambiguous. The germline V gene has CDR1 DFQATT and CDR2 SNEGSKA (reference sequence). Between the trimmed V and J ends, which lost 5 bases and 9 bases, there was a span of 11 bases. The CDR3 is 11 residues long. The CDR3 loop reads CSASNPAEQFF. CDR3 DNA: TGCAGTGCTTCGAATCCAGCTGAGCAGTTCTTC.

J is TRBJ1-6 and V is TRBV7-6; D gene uncertain. The CDR3 consists of 12 residues. The germline V gene has CDR1 SGHVS and CDR2 FNYEAQ. Trimming pared 11 bases from V and 4 bases from J, leaving 9 bases between. This chain's CDR3 is CAGGDYNSPLHF. The CDR3 region has the DNA TGTGCCGGCGGGGATTATAATTCACCCCTCCACTTT.

This clonotype was counted only a few times. The chain recombines TRBV24-1 with TRBJ1-2; 7 bases line up with TRBD1. From germline, CDR1 is KGHDR and CDR2 SFDVKD. The junction had 6 bases not matched to a gene; V was cut back by 2 bases and J by 4 bases. This CDR3 region has 15 residues. The CDR3 loop is CATSDSGTAIYGYTF. CDR3 nucleotide sequence: TGTGCCACCAGTGATTCCGGGACAGCCATCTATGGCTACACCTTC.

The chain recombines TRBV2 with TRBJ1-6; a possible D gene is TRBD1 (5 bases). The V and J ends lost 7 bases and 9 bases respectively, with 22 bases between them. Germline V CDR1 and CDR2: SNHLY, FYNNEI. This CDR3 is 16 amino acids long. CDR3 residues: CASTEPPPHTGSPLHF. CDR3 sequence (DNA): TGTGCCAGCACCGAGCCCCCCCCACATACAGGTTCACCCCTCCACTTT.

Ten or more counts support this clonotype. The rearrangement joins TRBV19 to TRBJ2-7; a weak D match, TRBD1 (7 bases). Germline-derived CDR1 and CDR2 are LNHDA and SQIVND (reference sequence). V dropped 8 bases and J dropped 2 bases, with 13 bases sitting between them. The CDR3 is 13 residues long. The CDR3 protein is CASGGDSPYEQYF. The CDR3 nucleotides read TGTGCCAGTGGCGGGGACAGCCCCTACGAGCAGTACTTC.

In this sample, this clonotype turned up a few times. The genes are TRBV6-5 and TRBJ1-5; D is unresolved. The CDR3 extends over 14 amino acids. Germline loops: CDR1 MNHEY, CDR2 SVGAGI. Trimming took 5 bases from V and 7 from J, leaving 15 bases between them. CDR3 sequence: CASSPDRLAQPQHF. The CDR3 DNA follows: TGTGCCAGCAGTCCGGATCGGCTCGCCCAGCCCCAGCATTTT.

This clonotype occurred a few times. The chain has TRBV19 and TRBJ2-7; TRBD2 matches at 9 bases. In germline, CDR1 is LNHDA, CDR2 SQIVND (reference sequence). The CDR3 covers 14 residues. Trimming removed 5 bases from V and 3 bases from J; junction bases left unmatched: 5. In nucleotides, the CDR3 is TGTGCCAGTAGTCTTAGCGGGGGCAACTACGAGCAGTACTTC. This codes for CASSLSGGNYEQYF. The whole variable domain, filled in from reference TRBV19 and TRBJ2-7, reads DGGITQSPKYLFRKEGQNVTLSCEQNLNHDAMYWYRQDPGQGLRLIYYSQIVNDFQKGDIAEGYSVSREKKESFPLTVTSAQKNPTAFYLCASSLSGGNYEQYFGPGTRLTVT.

The chain recombines TRBV14 with TRBJ2-1; tentatively, D is TRBD2 (5 bases). Germline V gene lookup returns CDR1 SGHDN and CDR2 FVKESK. The CDR3 spans 14 residues. The V end lost 3 bases, the J end lost 4 bases, and 10 bases lay between the germline ends. The DNA of the CDR3 is TGTGCCAGCAGCCAGTCGGGGTTGTACAATGAGCAGTTCTTC. Translated: CASSQSGLYNEQFF.

In its sample, this clonotype was seen many times. The rearrangement uses TRBV28 and TRBJ2-7, with 11 bases matching TRBD1. V dropped 6 bases and J dropped 2; count of bases not matched to a gene: 6. Germline values: CDR1 MDHEN, CDR2 SYDVKM. The CDR3 spans 15 residues. CDR3: CASSGQGANPYEQYF. The CDR3 DNA reads TGTGCCAGCAGCGGACAGGGGGCAAATCCCTACGAGCAGTACTTC.

The chain uses TRBV9 and TRBJ1-4; D is undetermined. The germline gives CDR1 SGDLS, CDR2 YYNGEE. The CDR3 contains 15 residues. The V gene lost 0 bases and the J gene lost 0 bases, with 6 bases spanning the gap. DNA of the CDR3: TGTGCCAGCAGCGTAGGTGCGACAACTAATGAAAAACTGTTTTTT. Its translation is CASSVGATTNEKLFF. The variable domain in full, with the rest retrieved from reference TRBV9 and TRBJ1-4, is DSGVTQTPKHLITATGQRVTLRCSPRSGDLSVYWYQQSLDQGLQFLIQYYNGEERAKGNILERFSAQQFPDLHSELNLSSLELGDSALYFCASSVGATTNEKLFFGSGTQLSVL.

This clonotype has more than one count but fewer than ten. One junction end does not reproduce the germline sequence, and a read error may be involved. V and J are TRBV7-3 and TRBJ2-7; D possibly corresponds to TRBD1 (6 bases). Germline CDR1 reads SGHTA; CDR2 reads FQGTGA. This CDR3 region has 12 residues. CDR3 in DNA: TGTGCCAGCAGCTCCGGGCCGCCAGACAGGAACTTC. This gives the protein CASSSGPPDRNF. The full variable domain, in which reference TRBV7-3 and TRBJ2-7 provide the parts outside the CDR3, is GAGVSQTPSNKVTEKGKYVELRCDPISGHTALYWYRQSLGQGPEFLIYFQGTGAADDSGLPNDRFFAVRPEGSVSTLKIQRTERGDSAVYLCASSSGPPDRNFGPGTRLTVT.

The rearrangement uses TRBV5-5 and TRBJ2-2; the D gene is possibly TRBD1 (6 bases). Per the germline V gene, CDR1 is SGHKS and CDR2 is YYEKEE (reference sequence). V was trimmed by 4 bases and J by 5 bases, leaving 18 bases between them. The CDR3 has 16 amino acids. The CDR3 region has the DNA TGTGCCAGCAGCCGACAGGTTGTGGGGGTGACCGGGGAGCTGTTTTTT. Translated, it gives CASSRQVVGVTGELFF.

Here the CDR3 reads CAIRTGTDNEQLLPRRRLDYGYTF. CDR3 DNA sequence: TGTGCCATCAGAACCGGGACAGACAATGAGCAGTTACTCCCCCGTCGTAGGTTGGACTATGGCTACACCTTC. The genes are TRBV10-3 and TRBJ1-2; 7 bases map to TRBD1. Germline loops: CDR1 ENHRY, CDR2 SYGVKD. This CDR3 is 24 amino acids long. Germline trimming cut 6 bases from V and 3 bases from J; bases unmatched to any gene: 37.

The chain carries TRBV20-1 and TRBJ2-7, with 14 bases matching TRBD2. The V and J ends lost 4 bases and 4 bases, in that order; junction bases with no gene match: 3. CDR3 length: 14 amino acids. Germline-derived CDR1 and CDR2 are DFQATT and SNEGSKA (reference sequence). CDR3 bases: TGCAGTGCTACCGGGACTAGCGGGGGATACGAGCAGTACTTC. The encoded protein is CSATGTSGGYEQYF.

Details on this clonotype: Its ends do not fully match the called genes, so a read error is possible. The chain uses TRBV25-1 and TRBJ2-7, with D perhaps matching TRBD1 or TRBD2 (5 bases each). CDR3 size: 15 residues. Germline values: CDR1 MGHDK, CDR2 SYGVNS. The CDR3 DNA reads as TGTGCTAGCAGTGTATCCCTGGGACGACCTCTCGAGCAGTACTTC. It specifies CASSVSLGRPLEQYF.

The chain couples TRBV7-9 to TRBJ1-1; D uncertain. The CDR3 is 11 residues long. The germline V and J ends were trimmed by 10 bases and 7 bases, with 13 bases remaining between them. Germline CDR1 and CDR2: SEHNR and FQNEAQ (reference sequence). CDR3 sequence reads: CAIPGSGEAFF. CDR3 bases: TGTGCCATCCCGGGGAGCGGTGAAGCTTTCTTT.

The V and J genes are TRBV5-6 and TRBJ2-7, with D perhaps TRBD1 (6 bases). The CDR3 length is 12 residues. Trimming took 4 bases from V and 6 from J, leaving 11 bases between them. The germline V gene encodes CDR1 SGHDT and CDR2 YYEEEE. The CDR3 loop is CASSRTAVEQYF. DNA for the CDR3: TGTGCCAGCAGCCGGACAGCGGTCGAGCAGTACTTC. Looking up the rest from reference TRBV5-6 and TRBJ2-7 gives the full variable domain: DAGVTQSPTHLIKTRGQQVTLRCSPKSGHDTVSWYQQALGQGPQFIFQYYEEEERQRGNFPDRFSGHQFPNYSSELNVNALLLGDSALYLCASSRTAVEQYFGPGTRLTVT.

This rearrangement joins TRBV7-2 to TRBJ2-1; TRBD2 agrees at 10 bases. V was clipped by 5 bases and J by 9 bases; unmatched bases: 10. This CDR3 is built from 15 residues. Germline V lookup: CDR1 SGHTA, CDR2 FQGNSA. The CDR3 bases are TGTGCCAGCAGCACCCGACTAGCGGGTGCGGGTGAGCAGTTCTTC. Its translation is CASSTRLAGAGEQFF.

V is TRBV4-1 and J is TRBJ1-2; the D gene is possibly TRBD1 (5 bases). V lost 4 bases to trimming and J lost 4 bases, with 13 bases between them. This CDR3 contains 14 residues. Per the germline V gene, CDR1 is MGHRA and CDR2 is YSYEKL. In DNA form, the CDR3 reads TGCGCCAGCAGCCGGGGGACGGAATCCTATGGCTACACCTTC. It specifies CASSRGTESYGYTF.

The rearrangement uses TRBV2 and TRBJ1-2; D may be TRBD1 (5 bases). The germline V gene encodes CDR1 SNHLY and CDR2 FYNNEI. The CDR3 spans 14 residues. Trimming left V 4 bases short and J 6 bases short, with 15 bases between. CDR3 amino acids: CASSGAQRGDGYTF. The CDR3 DNA reads TGTGCCAGCAGTGGAGCGCAAAGGGGAGATGGCTACACCTTC. The full variable domain, rest sourced from reference TRBV2 and TRBJ1-2, is EPEVTQTPSHQVTQMGQEVILRCVPISNHLYFYWYRQILGQKVEFLVSFYNNEISEKSEIFDDQFSVERPDGSNFTLKIRSTKLEDSAMYFCASSGAQRGDGYTFGSGTRLTVV.

This clonotype was detected only a few times. The chain joins TRBV2 to TRBJ2-7, with a possible D match to TRBD1 (5 bases). V shed 6 bases and J shed 11 bases, with 17 bases lying between them. The germline gives CDR1 SNHLY, CDR2 FYNNEI. This CDR3 spans 12 amino acids. Here the CDR3 DNA reads TGTGCCAGCAGCCGTTCGCAGGGCCGAGAGTACTTC. Its translation: CASSRSQGREYF.

V usage is TRBV6-1 and J usage is TRBJ1-4; tentative D call: TRBD1 (5 bases). The V end lost 5 bases, the J end lost 2 bases, and 9 bases lay between the germline ends. CDR1 and CDR2 from the germline V gene are MNHNS and SASEGT. CDR3 length equals 14 residues. For the CDR3, the DNA is TGTGCCAGCAGTCAGGGTAATACTAATGAAAAACTGTTTTTT. This translates into CASSQGNTNEKLFF.

The rearrangement joins TRBV9 to TRBJ2-7; TRBD2 agrees at 11 bases. The CDR3 sequence is 14 residues long. V shed 4 bases and J 4 bases; nucleotides not matched to a gene: 4. CDR1 is SGDLS, CDR2 YYNGEE, per germline. The CDR3 coding sequence is TGTGCCAGCAGCCAGGGACTAGCGGCGTACGAGCAGTACTTC. As protein: CASSQGLAAYEQYF.

V is TRBV27 and J is TRBJ1-2; D perhaps matches TRBD1 (5 bases). This CDR3 is 16 amino acids long. Germline V gene sequence: CDR1 MNHEY, CDR2 SMNVEV (reference sequence). The V gene lost 5 bases and the J gene lost 0 bases, with 16 bases spanning the gap. The CDR3 bases are TGTGCCAGCAGTCTCCGGGACGGAGTACCTAACTATGGCTACACCTTC. Encoded protein: CASSLRDGVPNYGYTF.